One sample yielded the 3 T cell receptor beta chains listed below, sequenced in a study of cytomegalovirus exposure and HLA in healthy donors. PCR used 60 Vbeta primers and 13 Jbeta primers. Measured with immunoSEQ multiplex PCR; TCRdb has only the in-frame clones, and not every one. This sample's table has about 140,000 clones. What was sequenced was PBMCs. The source is a man in his forties or fifties in good health and CMV-seronegative.

This chain connects TRBV5-1 to TRBJ1-2, with D perhaps matching TRBD1 (5 bases). CDR1 is SGHRS and CDR2 is YFSETQ in the germline V gene. V was pared by 5 bases and J by 5 bases, with 19 bases between. The CDR3 extends over 15 amino acids. CDR3 loop: CASRSDYGTSYGYTF. The CDR3 nucleotides are TGCGCCAGCAGGAGTGATTATGGGACTTCGTATGGCTACACCTTC.

V usage is TRBV19 and J usage is TRBJ2-2; tentative D call: TRBD1 (6 bases). V lost 6 bases and J lost 4, with 18 bases in between. Germline V gene data show CDR1 as LNHDA and CDR2 as SQIVND (reference sequence). This CDR3 has 16 residues. In nucleotides, the CDR3 is TGTGCCAGTAGCATCGGTACAGGGTGGGGCACCGGGGAGCTGTTTTTT. This codes for CASSIGTGWGTGELFF.

The chain employs TRBV19 and TRBJ1-1; D is undetermined. The V end lost 7 bases, the J end lost 6 bases, and 15 bases lay between the germline ends. The germline V gene encodes CDR1 LNHDA and CDR2 SQIVND (reference sequence). The CDR3 loop spans 13 amino acids. DNA for the CDR3: TGTGCCAGTATTCTATGGGCGGGATCTGAAGCTTTCTTT. It specifies CASILWAGSEAFF.